This T cell receptor beta chain was identified during a study of technical replicates of blood from a handful of donors (dated by TCRdb to 2015 to 2018). The method was the immunoSEQ multiplex PCR assay. As stored in TCRdb, this immuneACCESS dataset retains in-frame rearrangements with V and J assigned. A fraction of the clones does not appear; measured against another copy, unresolved V genes explain less than half of the discrepancy, and the remainder lacks a known reason. Present in this sample are fewer than 85,000 clones, approximately 94% of which were seen just once. Roughly 0.25% of the sample belongs to the ten largest clones. Concerning this clone: It has no known antigen specificity. There are no base qualities to consult, and no much larger clone falls within one base.

The germline V gene supplies CDR1 SGHAT and CDR2 FQNNGV. The CDR3 starts with the cysteine, ends with the phenylalanine, and has 13 residues. CDR3 DNA is the only sequence kept; it has 39 bases, read in frame from the first base. Clipping removes 10 bases from V and 2 bases from J, with 3 as the unmatched junction base count. Material: T cells isolated from PBMCs. Rearrangement joined TRBV11-2 to TRBJ1-4; 8 bases in between match TRBD1. This clonotype was sampled from a human donor in good health. The nucleotides are TGTGCCACCCAGGGGGCGACTAATGAAAAACTGTTTTTT. It encodes CATQGATNEKLFF. Reference TRBV11-2 and TRBJ1-4 genes cover what lies past the CDR3, so the full variable domain is EAGVAQSPRYKIIEKRQSVAFWCNPISGHATLYWYQQILGQGPKLLIQFQNNGVVDDSQLPKDRFSAERLKGVDSTLKIQPAKLEDSAVYLCATQGATNEKLFFGSGTQLSVL.